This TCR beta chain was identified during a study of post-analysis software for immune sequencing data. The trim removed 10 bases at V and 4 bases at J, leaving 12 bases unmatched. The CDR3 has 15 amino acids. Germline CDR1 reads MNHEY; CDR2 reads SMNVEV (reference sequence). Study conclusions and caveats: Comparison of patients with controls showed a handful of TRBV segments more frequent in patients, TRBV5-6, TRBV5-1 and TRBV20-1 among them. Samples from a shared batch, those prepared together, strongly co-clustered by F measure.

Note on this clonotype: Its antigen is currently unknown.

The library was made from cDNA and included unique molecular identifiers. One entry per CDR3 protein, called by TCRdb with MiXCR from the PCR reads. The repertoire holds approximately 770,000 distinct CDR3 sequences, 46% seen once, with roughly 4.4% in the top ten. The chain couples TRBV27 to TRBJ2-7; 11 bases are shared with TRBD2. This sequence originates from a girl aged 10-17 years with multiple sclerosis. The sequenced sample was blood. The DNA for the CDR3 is TGTGCCACCCGACTGGCGACTAGCGGGATTTACGAGCAGTACTTC. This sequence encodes CATRLATSGIYEQYF.